Below, 9 T cell receptor beta chains from the same sample are listed, as sequenced in a study of early T cells in non-severe SARS-CoV-2 infection. A single record per CDR3 protein comes from TCRdb applying MiXCR to the 5' RACE reads. This table holds roughly 120,000 distinct CDR3 sequences, roughly 12% found once. The sequencing used whole blood, collected at baseline. The receptor set was obtained from an adult who was a healthcare worker with PCR-confirmed SARS-CoV-2 infection or an uninfected control (not recorded which).

At least ten counts were recorded for this clonotype. The gene calls are TRBV6-6 and TRBJ2-7; perhaps TRBD1 as D (6 bases). Germline values: CDR1 MNHNY, CDR2 SVGAGI (reference sequence). There are 14 residues in the CDR3. V was cut by 6 bases and J by 3 bases, with 15 bases left in between. Written as DNA, the CDR3 is TGTGCCAGCAGCAGACAGGCCCTAGGCTACGAGCAGTACTTC. Encoded protein: CASSRQALGYEQYF.

This clonotype was detected only a few times. CDR3 DNA sequence: TGTGCCAGCAGCTTTGGTGCCGGGGGGGAGCTGTTTTTT. It is translated as CASSFGAGGELFF. This chain connects TRBV7-8 to TRBJ2-2; D unresolved. Deletions cut 3 bases from V and 8 bases from J, with 10 bases between. The CDR3 totals 13 residues. Per germline, CDR1 SGHVS and CDR2 FQNEAQ.

The chain links TRBV9 to TRBJ1-2; TRBD1 matches at 7 bases. CDR3 length: 13 amino acids. Germline-derived CDR1 and CDR2 are SGDLS and YYNGEE. V was pared by 2 bases and J by 4 bases, with 2 bases of the junction left unmatched. The CDR3, as DNA: TGTGCCAGCAGCGTTACAGGGGCCTATGGCTACACCTTC. Its translation is CASSVTGAYGYTF.

This clonotype came up a few times. V and J are TRBV3-1 and TRBJ2-7; D gene unclear. The CDR3 is made up of 16 amino acids. The germline CDR1 and CDR2 sequences are LGHDT and YNNKEL (reference sequence). V lost 1 base, J lost 7 bases, and 20 bases lay in between. The CDR3 bases are TGTGCCAGCAGCCAAGTATCATCTAGAACGACGCGGGAGCAGTACTTC. Amino acids: CASSQVSSRTTREQYF.

This chain joins TRBV5-1 and TRBJ1-1; 7 bases are a match to TRBD1. Germline CDR1 and CDR2: SGHRS and YFSETQ. Trimming at V came to 5 bases and at J to 1 base, leaving 5 bases not matched to a gene. The CDR3 spans 14 residues. The CDR3 DNA reads TGCGCCAGCAGGGACAGGCGAACGAACACTGAAGCTTTCTTT. This gives the protein CASRDRRTNTEAFF.

This clonotype was counted at least ten times. The rearrangement uses TRBV9 and TRBJ1-2, with 7 positions matching TRBD1. CDR1 SGDLS and CDR2 YYNGEE come from the germline V gene. The CDR3 consists of 15 residues. V dropped 3 bases and J dropped 7; count of bases not matched to a gene: 12. CDR3 nucleotide sequence: TGTGCCAGCAGCGCCGAACCCGGGACAGCAGGTGGCTACACCTTC. Its protein product is CASSAEPGTAGGYTF.

The chain has TRBV6-1 and TRBJ1-2, with no clear D. Between the trimmed V and J ends, which lost 0 bases and 4 bases, there was a span of 15 bases. The CDR3 extends over 16 amino acids. Germline V CDR1 and CDR2: MNHNS, SASEGT. Written as DNA, the CDR3 is TGTGCCAGCAGTGAAGCGAGTAGTCAGAGTGGCTATGGCTACACCTTC. It is translated as CASSEASSQSGYGYTF.

The chain links TRBV29-1 to TRBJ1-1, with D hard to call. The germline CDR1 and CDR2 sequences are SQVTM and ANQGSEA. Trimming left V 2 bases short and J 3 bases short, with 7 bases between. The CDR3 is made up of 12 amino acids. CDR3 region: CSVEHWDTEAFF. The CDR3, as DNA: TGCAGCGTTGAACATTGGGACACTGAAGCTTTCTTT.

Many counts were recorded for this clonotype. The CDR3 is CASSRQGEETQYF. The CDR3 DNA is TGTGCCAGCAGCCGACAGGGGGAAGAGACCCAGTACTTC. V is TRBV7-3 and J is TRBJ2-5, with TRBD1 matching 9 bases. V shed 5 bases and J 3 bases; nucleotides not matched to a gene: 1. CDR1 SGHTA and CDR2 FQGTGA come from the germline V gene. The CDR3 loop spans 13 amino acids.